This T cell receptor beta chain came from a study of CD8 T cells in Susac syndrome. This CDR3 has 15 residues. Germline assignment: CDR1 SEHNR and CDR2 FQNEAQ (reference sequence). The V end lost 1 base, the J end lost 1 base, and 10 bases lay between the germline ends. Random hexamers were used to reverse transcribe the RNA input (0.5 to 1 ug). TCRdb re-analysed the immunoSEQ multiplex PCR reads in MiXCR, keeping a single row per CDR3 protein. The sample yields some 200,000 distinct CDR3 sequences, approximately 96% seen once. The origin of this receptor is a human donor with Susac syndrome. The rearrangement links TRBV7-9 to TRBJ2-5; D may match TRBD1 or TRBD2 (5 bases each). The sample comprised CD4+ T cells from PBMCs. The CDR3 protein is CASSLGGTLQETQYF. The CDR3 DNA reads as TGTGCCAGCAGCTTAGGAGGGACCCTCCAAGAGACCCAGTACTTC. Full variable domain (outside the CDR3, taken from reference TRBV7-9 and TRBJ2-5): DTGVSQNPRHKITKRGQNVTFRCDPISEHNRLYWYRQTLGQGPEFLTYFQNEAQLEKSRLLSDRFSAERPKGSFSTLEIQRTEQGDSAMYLCASSLGGTLQETQYFGPGTRLLVL.